The clone carrying this T cell receptor (beta chain) was seen a single time. As yet, its antigen is unknown. A read error may account for a junction end that differs from germline. The repertoire was sequenced with immunoSEQ multiplex PCR; TCRdb's copy has only in-frame clones and lacks some. The table shows approximately 50,000 clones, with about 90% occurring only once. The CDR3 is 16 residues long. Germline V gene sequence: CDR1 SSHAT, CDR2 FNYEAQ (reference sequence). The sample comes from a study of CD4 T cells in relation to SARS-CoV-2 and coronaviruses. Study context: Patient ages ranged from about 21 to 72, median 38. Convalescent patients were fewer than ten males and 4 females; two were Hispanic. Crossreactive spike epitopes shared across donors were mapped to their HLA restriction. Study-wide points: Compared with monoreactive clones, crossreactive clones showed significantly weaker SARS-CoV-2 expansion.

The sequencing input was naive CD4+ T cells from PBMCs. Documented subset: naive CD4+ T cells isolated by negative enrichment. This TCR came from an adult with COVID-19. This chain joins TRBV7-7 and TRBJ2-5; 8 positions agree with TRBD2. Written as DNA, the CDR3 is TGTGCTAGCAGCCGCTTGTGGGCGGGAGGTCAAGAGACCCAGTACTTC. Translating gives CASSRLWAGGQETQYF.